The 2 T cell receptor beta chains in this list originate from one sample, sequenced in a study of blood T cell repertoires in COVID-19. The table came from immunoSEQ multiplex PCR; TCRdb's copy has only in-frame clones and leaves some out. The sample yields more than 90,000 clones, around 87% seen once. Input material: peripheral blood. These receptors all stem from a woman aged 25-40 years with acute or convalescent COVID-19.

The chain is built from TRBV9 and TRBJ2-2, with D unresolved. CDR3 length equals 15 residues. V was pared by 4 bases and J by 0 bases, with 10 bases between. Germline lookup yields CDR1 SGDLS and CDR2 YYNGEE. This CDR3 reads CASSLGGANTGELFF. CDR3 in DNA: TGTGCCAGCAGCCTAGGTGGAGCGAACACCGGGGAGCTGTTTTTT. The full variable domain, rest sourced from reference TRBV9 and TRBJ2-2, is DSGVTQTPKHLITATGQRVTLRCSPRSGDLSVYWYQQSLDQGLQFLIQYYNGEERAKGNILERFSAQQFPDLHSELNLSSLELGDSALYFCASSLGGANTGELFFGEGSRLTVL.

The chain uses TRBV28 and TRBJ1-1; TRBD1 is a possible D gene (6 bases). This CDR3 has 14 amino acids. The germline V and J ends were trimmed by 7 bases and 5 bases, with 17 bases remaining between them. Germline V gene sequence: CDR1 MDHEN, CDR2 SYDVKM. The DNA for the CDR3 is TGTGCCAGCACCATTGGGGGGGCTGGTACTGAAGCTTTCTTT. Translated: CASTIGGAGTEAFF.